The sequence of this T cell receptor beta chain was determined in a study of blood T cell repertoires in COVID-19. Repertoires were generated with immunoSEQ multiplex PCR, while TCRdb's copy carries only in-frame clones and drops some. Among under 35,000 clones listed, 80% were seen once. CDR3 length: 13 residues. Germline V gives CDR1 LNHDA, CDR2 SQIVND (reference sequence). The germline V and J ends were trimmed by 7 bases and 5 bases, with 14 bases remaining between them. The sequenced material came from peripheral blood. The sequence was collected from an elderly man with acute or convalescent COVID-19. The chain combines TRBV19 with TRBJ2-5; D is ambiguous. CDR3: CASNSLLGETQYF. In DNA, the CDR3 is TGTGCCAGTAACTCCCTTTTGGGCGAGACCCAGTACTTC.